This TCR beta chain was captured in a study of CD8+ T cells in alopecia areata. Overall study context: Skin was taken from 6-12-month-old C3H/HeJ graft donors that had spontaneous alopecia and grafted onto approximately 6-11-week-old female C3H/HeJ mice. Regarding the study as a whole: The study found higher clonality in lesional than normal scalp, especially in alopecia totalis/universalis.

Concerning this clone: Its matching antigen is unknown. Any gene name here is a mouse gene name.

As the sequencing template, cDNA was produced by extracting RNA and reverse transcribing it. Clones were sequenced by immunoSEQ multiplex PCR, and TCRdb holds only the in-frame ones, with some missing. The table lists roughly 260,000 clones, with no singletons. Markers including CD4, CD8alpha, NKG2D and NKG2ACE guided sorting of pooled cutaneous lymph node cells. Material for sequencing was CD4+ T cells sorted from a lymph node. The sequence came from a C3H/HeJ mouse with alopecia areata. MHC haplotype: H2-k.

The sequenced CDR3 bases are TGTGCCAGCACAGGGACTGGGGGGGTAAACACCGGG. This encodes CASTGTGGVNTG. From start to end, the CDR3 is CASTGTGGVNTGQLYF. The chain couples TRBV19 to TRBJ2-2; 13 nucleotides line up with TRBD2. Read coverage stops 4 residues before the CDR3 terminus; the germline J gene supplies the remainder. Per the germline V gene, CDR1 is FNHDT and CDR2 is SITEND (reference sequence). CDR3 length: 16 residues. V trimming: 6 bases; J trimming: 1 base; junction bases outside the gene matches: 3.